One and the same sample provided the 16 T cell receptor beta chains below, sequenced in a study of T cell responses to AZD1222 COVID-19 vaccine. TCRdb keeps only in-frame clones here, not all; method: immunoSEQ multiplex PCR. The sample lists fewer than 150,000 clones, 75% to 95% occurring once. The material sequenced was peripheral blood, taken on day 0 of AZD1222 vaccination. These receptors were taken from an adult in good health.

The genes are TRBV18 and TRBJ1-4; the D is unclear. This CDR3 is 13 amino acids long. Germline CDR1 is KGHSH and CDR2 is LQKENI. Trimming removed 3 bases at V and 0 bases at J, with 2 bases between. In DNA form, the CDR3 reads TGTGCCAGCTCACCGGCAACTAATGAAAAACTGTTTTTT. Translating it yields CASSPATNEKLFF.

V gene TRBV24-1 combines with J gene TRBJ2-7; a possible D gene is TRBD1 (6 bases). Trimming shortened V by 4 bases and J by 4 bases, and 13 bases separated the two germline ends. This CDR3 spans 14 amino acids. CDR1 KGHDR and CDR2 SFDVKD come from the germline V gene. DNA for the CDR3: TGTGCCACCAGTGACACAGGGAATGGGTACGAGCAGTACTTC. It yields the protein CATSDTGNGYEQYF.

This clone was recorded only once. The chain links TRBV28 to TRBJ1-1, with D tentatively TRBD1 (6 bases). Per the germline V gene, CDR1 is MDHEN and CDR2 is SYDVKM. The CDR3 contains 15 residues. The V gene lost 5 bases and the J gene lost 4 bases, with 17 bases spanning the gap. CDR3 nucleotides: TGTGCCAGCAGTCGGACCCAGGGGCGAGGCACTGAAGCTTTCTTT. As protein: CASSRTQGRGTEAFF.

The chain couples TRBV5-1 to TRBJ2-5, with 8 bases aligning to TRBD2. In germline, CDR1 is SGHRS, CDR2 YFSETQ. The CDR3 covers 15 residues. The trim removed 2 bases at V and 5 bases at J, leaving 8 bases unmatched. The chain's CDR3 is CASSFGGRPGETQYF. CDR3 bases: TGCGCCAGCAGCTTTGGCGGGAGGCCCGGCGAGACCCAGTACTTC.

The gene calls are TRBV30 and TRBJ2-4, with 11 bases identical to TRBD1. Germline CDR1 GTSNPN, CDR2 SVGIG (reference sequence). CDR3 length: 14 residues. Trimming removed 3 bases from V and 6 bases from J; junction bases left unmatched: 4. The CDR3 spells CAWRPGTGGNIQYF. Here the CDR3 DNA reads TGTGCCTGGAGGCCCGGGACAGGGGGAAACATTCAGTACTTC.

The rearrangement links TRBV3-1 (or the pseudogene TRBV3-2) to TRBJ2-3, with D perhaps TRBD2 (7 bases). Germline V gene lookup returns CDR1 LGHDT and CDR2 YNNKEL (reference sequence). Between the trimmed V and J ends, which lost 1 base and 8 bases, there was a span of 13 bases. The CDR3 has 14 amino acids. CDR3 coding DNA: TGTGCCAGCAGCCAAGGGGGGGGCCGGGGTACGCAGTATTTT. This codes for CASSQGGGRGTQYF.

The genes are TRBV5-1 and TRBJ1-5, with D possibly TRBD1 on 6 matching bases. The germline gives CDR1 SGHRS, CDR2 YFSETQ. This CDR3 region has 15 residues. Deletions cut 2 bases from V and 5 bases from J, with 14 bases between. The CDR3 sequence is CASSLVGGRDQPQHF. In DNA, the CDR3 is TGCGCCAGCAGCTTAGTAGGGGGACGGGATCAGCCCCAGCATTTT.

The rearrangement links TRBV4-3 to TRBJ2-1, with TRBD1 matching over 7 bases. CDR3 length: 14 residues. Germline CDR1 and CDR2: LGHNA and YSLEER. J gave up 8 bases and V 2 bases, and 6 bases lay outside the gene matches. CDR3 sequence: CASSQPGQRYEQFF. CDR3 bases: TGCGCCAGCAGCCAACCGGGACAGCGGTATGAGCAGTTCTTC.

The chain recombines TRBV19 with TRBJ1-2, with 7 nucleotides matching TRBD1. This CDR3 contains 11 residues. The V gene's germline CDR1 is LNHDA and CDR2 SQIVND (reference sequence). Germline trimming cut 8 bases from V and 5 bases from J; bases unmatched to any gene: 2. The CDR3 DNA reads as TGTGCCAGTCGGGGACAGTATGGCTACACCTTC. This codes for CASRGQYGYTF.

The rearrangement joins TRBV19 to TRBJ1-2; D remains unclear. There are 14 residues in the CDR3. Germline V gives CDR1 LNHDA, CDR2 SQIVND (reference sequence). The V end was cut by 3 bases, the J end by 8 bases, with 16 bases between. The CDR3 spells CASSIPDPRYGYTF. CDR3 coding DNA: TGTGCCAGTAGTATTCCGGACCCCCGCTACGGCTACACCTTC.

This clone showed up just once. The gene calls are TRBV7-2 and TRBJ2-7; no clear D gene. The germline V gene encodes CDR1 SGHTA and CDR2 FQGNSA. CDR3 size: 13 residues. Trimming removed 6 bases from V and 4 bases from J, with 13 bases in between. The CDR3 spells CASSLRALYEQYF. CDR3 nucleotides: TGTGCCAGCAGTCTCCGTGCCCTATACGAGCAGTACTTC.

The gene calls are TRBV27 and TRBJ2-1, with D tentatively TRBD1 (5 bases). The V end lost 6 bases, the J end lost 5 bases, and 20 bases lay between the germline ends. Germline V gene data show CDR1 as MNHEY and CDR2 as SMNVEV (reference sequence). The CDR3 is made up of 16 amino acids. CDR3 sequence reads: CASSSGYRLGDNEQFF. DNA of the CDR3: TGTGCCAGCAGCTCTGGATACAGGCTAGGGGACAATGAGCAGTTCTTC.

The rearrangement uses TRBV2 and TRBJ1-5; D not resolved. Germline V gene lookup returns CDR1 SNHLY and CDR2 FYNNEI. This CDR3 is 16 amino acids long. Trimming took 7 bases from V and 2 from J, leaving 18 bases between them. The DNA of the CDR3 is TGTGCCAGCACCGGGGATAGGGTTTATGGCAATCAGCCCCAGCATTTT. It specifies CASTGDRVYGNQPQHF. The full variable domain, its missing parts supplied by reference TRBV2 and TRBJ1-5, is EPEVTQTPSHQVTQMGQEVILRCVPISNHLYFYWYRQILGQKVEFLVSFYNNEISEKSEIFDDQFSVERPDGSNFTLKIRSTKLEDSAMYFCASTGDRVYGNQPQHFGDGTRLSIL.

The V call is TRBV10-3, the J call TRBJ2-3; D could derive from TRBD1 or TRBD2 (5 bases each). Trimming took off 0 bases at V and 2 bases at J, with 12 bases between the two ends. Germline V gene data show CDR1 as ENHRY and CDR2 as SYGVKD. The CDR3 loop spans 16 amino acids. CDR3 sequence reads: CAISESGVGVTDTQYF. The CDR3 DNA reads as TGTGCCATCAGTGAGTCGGGGGTAGGGGTCACAGATACGCAGTATTTT.

This CDR3 is CASSLAVGSYEQYF. The DNA for the CDR3 is TGCGCCAGCAGCTTGGCGGTAGGCTCCTACGAGCAGTACTTC. The rearrangement uses TRBV5-1 and TRBJ2-7; D is unresolved. Per germline, CDR1 SGHRS and CDR2 YFSETQ. The CDR3 extends over 14 amino acids. The germline V and J ends were trimmed by 0 bases and 0 bases, with 7 bases remaining between them.

The chain carries TRBV5-8 and TRBJ2-5; D possibly corresponds to TRBD2 (6 bases). The CDR3 is 12 residues long. Trimming pared 3 bases from V and 5 bases from J, leaving 8 bases between. CDR1 is SGHTS, CDR2 YDEGEE, per germline. The CDR3 reads CASSSGRETQYF. The CDR3 DNA is TGTGCCAGCAGCTCGGGGAGGGAGACCCAGTACTTC.